The 27 T cell receptor beta chains in this list originate from one sample, sequenced in a study of T-cell memory formation after mild COVID-19. TCRdb re-analysed the 5' RACE reads in MiXCR, keeping a single row per CDR3 protein. The table has under 650,000 distinct CDR3 sequences, roughly 18% seen once. Input material: PBMCs or a T cell subset sorted from them (not recorded which). The receptors here all came from an adult woman who had mild COVID-19 (a few samples of this study predate the infection). Cell type and time point are not known.

The chain is built from TRBV19 and TRBJ2-2, with 8 bases identical to TRBD2. CDR3 size: 16 residues. Germline CDR1 reads LNHDA; CDR2 reads SQIVND (reference sequence). V was clipped by 3 bases and J by 1 base; unmatched bases: 4. CDR3 nucleotides: TGTGCCAGTAGTATCCCAAGCGGGGGGAACACCGGGGAGCTGTTTTTT. Translation gives CASSIPSGGNTGELFF.

This sequence joins TRBV5-1 and TRBJ2-3; 13 nucleotides agree with TRBD2. The CDR3 is 15 residues long. Germline trimming cut 7 bases from V and 4 bases from J; bases unmatched to any gene: 6. Germline V gene lookup returns CDR1 SGHRS and CDR2 YFSETQ. CDR3 sequence: CASRGLAGLSDTQYF. The CDR3 DNA sequence: TGCGCCAGCCGGGGACTAGCGGGGCTCTCAGATACGCAGTATTTT.

This clonotype has just a few counts. V is TRBV5-1 and J is TRBJ2-1; TRBD1 agrees at 9 bases. Per the germline V gene, CDR1 is SGHRS and CDR2 is YFSETQ. The CDR3 length is 16 residues. The V segment lost 4 bases and the J segment 4 bases; nucleotides outside the gene matches: 9. The CDR3 DNA reads as TGCGCCAGCAGCGTATCCGGGACAGGGCTATACAATGAGCAGTTCTTC. Amino acids: CASSVSGTGLYNEQFF.

The chain uses TRBV29-1 and TRBJ1-1; a weak D match, TRBD1 (6 bases). The CDR3 extends over 13 amino acids. CDR1 is SQVTM, CDR2 ANQGSEA, per germline. The germline V and J ends were trimmed by 6 bases and 0 bases, with 11 bases remaining between them. Written as DNA, the CDR3 is TGCAGCGTCGTGGACAGTTTGAACACTGAAGCTTTCTTT. Translated, it gives CSVVDSLNTEAFF. The full variable domain, rest sourced from reference TRBV29-1 and TRBJ1-1, is SAVISQKPSRDICQRGTSLTIQCQVDSQVTMMFWYRQQPGQSLTLIATANQGSEATYESGFVIDKFPISRPNLTFSTLTVSNMSPEDSSIYLCSVVDSLNTEAFFGQGTRLTVV.

The gene calls are TRBV7-9 and TRBJ2-1; 11 bases line up with TRBD2. The germline V gene encodes CDR1 SEHNR and CDR2 FQNEAQ (reference sequence). The CDR3 is 16 residues long. After removal of 8 bases from V and 5 bases from J, the junction contained 11 bases not matched to a gene. The CDR3 sequence is CASLPWGLAANNEQFF. DNA for the CDR3: TGTGCCAGCCTACCATGGGGACTAGCGGCCAACAATGAGCAGTTCTTC.

The V and J genes are TRBV6-1 and TRBJ1-5; unclear D gene. V was cut by 2 bases and J by 6 bases, with 8 bases left in between. The V gene's germline CDR1 is MNHNS and CDR2 SASEGT. CDR3 length equals 13 residues. CDR3 nucleotide sequence: TGTGCCAGCAGTGAAATCATCGGTCAGCCCCAGCATTTT. This sequence encodes CASSEIIGQPQHF.

This clonotype has only a few counts. The chain links TRBV2 to TRBJ1-2; 9 nucleotides agree with TRBD1. There are 15 residues in the CDR3. V trimming: 6 bases; J trimming: 5 bases; junction bases outside the gene matches: 10. Looked up from germline, CDR1 is SNHLY and CDR2 is FYNNEI. The CDR3 sequence: CASREGQGLSYGYTF. CDR3 DNA sequence: TGTGCCAGCAGGGAGGGACAGGGTCTGTCTTATGGCTACACCTTC.

V and J are TRBV6-5 and TRBJ2-1; D may be TRBD2 (6 bases). This CDR3 region has 15 residues. V was cut by 4 bases and J by 6 bases, with 16 bases left in between. Per germline, CDR1 MNHEY and CDR2 SVGAGI. CDR3 sequence (DNA): TGTGCCAGCAGTTTCGGGAGCGAGGATACCAATGAGCAGTTCTTC. Translated, it gives CASSFGSEDTNEQFF.

This clonotype was seen only a few times. The chain employs TRBV27 and TRBJ1-6; D gene uncertain. V was shortened by 4 bases and J by 8 bases, with 12 bases between the two germline ends. The CDR3 extends over 14 amino acids. Germline V lookup: CDR1 MNHEY, CDR2 SMNVEV (reference sequence). The CDR3 bases are TGTGCCAGCAGTTACCGTACTTCCGATTCACCCCTCCACTTT. This sequence encodes CASSYRTSDSPLHF.

This chain links TRBV4-3 with TRBJ2-1; 9 bases fit TRBD2. V shed 1 base, J shed 4 bases, and the junction held 5 bases outside the gene matches. CDR3 length: 16 residues. Germline V gene sequence: CDR1 LGHNA, CDR2 YSLEER. This CDR3 reads CASSQALAGSYNEQFF. CDR3 DNA: TGCGCCAGCAGCCAAGCTCTAGCGGGAAGTTACAATGAGCAGTTCTTC.

This clonotype was recorded many times. The rearrangement joins TRBV5-1 to TRBJ2-3; 10 bases are shared with TRBD2. This CDR3 is built from 18 residues. Unmatched junction bases numbered 17, after V lost 4 bases and J lost 6 bases. CDR1 is SGHRS and CDR2 is YFSETQ in the germline V gene. CDR3 region: CASSKSGRAHTLTDTQYF. CDR3 DNA sequence: TGCGCCAGCAGCAAGAGCGGGAGGGCCCACACTCTCACCGATACGCAGTATTTT.

The chain has TRBV9 and TRBJ1-1, with D maybe TRBD1 (6 bases). Germline-derived CDR1 and CDR2 are SGDLS and YYNGEE. The CDR3 contains 15 residues. V was cut by 2 bases and J by 6 bases, with 17 bases left in between. CDR3 loop: CASSVVGAGESEAFF. As DNA, the CDR3 is TGTGCCAGCAGCGTCGTAGGGGCAGGGGAGTCTGAAGCTTTCTTT.

The chain joins TRBV6-5 to TRBJ2-2; 8 positions match TRBD1. V shed 0 bases and J 1 base; nucleotides not matched to a gene: 4. CDR3 length equals 17 residues. Germline CDR1 MNHEY, CDR2 SVGAGI. The CDR3 sequence is CASSYSRQGMNTGELFF. The CDR3 DNA is TGTGCCAGCAGTTACTCGCGACAGGGGATGAACACCGGGGAGCTGTTTTTT.

The chain combines TRBV7-2 with TRBJ2-1; D unclear. The CDR3 loop spans 15 amino acids. From germline, CDR1 is SGHTA and CDR2 FQGNSA. V was clipped by 6 bases and J by 5 bases, with 17 bases between them. CDR3 sequence reads: CASRHIGSRHNEQFF. The CDR3 coding sequence is TGTGCCAGCAGGCATATAGGAAGCCGCCACAATGAGCAGTTCTTC.

The chain joins TRBV18 to TRBJ2-3; no clear D gene. The CDR3 is 16 amino acids. V lost 0 bases and J lost 4, with 14 bases in between. Germline CDR1 and CDR2: KGHSH and LQKENI. CDR3 in amino acids: CASSPPGAVRSDTQYF. Written as DNA, the CDR3 is TGTGCCAGCTCACCACCAGGCGCAGTACGGTCAGATACGCAGTATTTT.

This clonotype was detected ten times or more. This rearrangement joins TRBV15 to TRBJ2-7, with a weak D call TRBD2 (5 bases). Deletions cut 0 bases from V and 4 bases from J, with 13 bases between. The germline gives CDR1 LNHNV, CDR2 YYDKDF (reference sequence). This CDR3 is 15 amino acids long. The CDR3 sequence is CATSRDRGGGYEQYF. DNA for the CDR3: TGTGCCACCAGCAGAGATCGAGGAGGAGGTTACGAGCAGTACTTC.

This clonotype was detected a few times. V gene TRBV19 combines with J gene TRBJ1-2; D perhaps matches TRBD1 (5 bases). This CDR3 has 15 amino acids. Germline V gene data show CDR1 as LNHDA and CDR2 as SQIVND (reference sequence). The V gene lost 3 bases and the J gene lost 7 bases, with 18 bases spanning the gap. CDR3 coding DNA: TGTGCCAGTAGTATCAACGACAGCCCCGGGGCTGGCTACACCTTC. Translated, it gives CASSINDSPGAGYTF.

The V gene is TRBV15, the J gene TRBJ1-1; 7 positions agree with TRBD1. The germline V gene encodes CDR1 LNHNV and CDR2 YYDKDF (reference sequence). The CDR3 sequence is 17 residues long. With V trimmed by 0 bases and J by 1 base, 8 bases remained unmatched. Written as DNA, the CDR3 is TGTGCCACCAGCAGAGATAGGGTCAGGGGGGCGAACACTGAAGCTTTCTTT. Its translation is CATSRDRVRGANTEAFF. The whole variable domain, remainder taken from reference TRBV15 and TRBJ1-1, is DAMVIQNPRYQVTQFGKPVTLSCSQTLNHNVMYWYQQKSSQAPKLLFHYYDKDFNNEADTPDNFQSRRPNTSFCFLDIRSPGLGDTAMYLCATSRDRVRGANTEAFFGQGTRLTVV.

The J gene is TRBJ2-3, the V gene TRBV19; D may be TRBD1 (6 bases). CDR3 length equals 16 residues. Trimming pared 5 bases from V and 4 bases from J, leaving 19 bases between. CDR1 and CDR2 from the germline V gene are LNHDA and SQIVND (reference sequence). CDR3 residues: CASSGRDTQRADTQYF. The CDR3 coding sequence is TGTGCCAGTAGTGGAAGGGACACCCAAAGGGCAGATACGCAGTATTTT.

Many counts were recorded for this clonotype. V is TRBV18 and J is TRBJ2-3; 7 bases fit TRBD2. CDR1 and CDR2 (germline): KGHSH, LQKENI. After removal of 3 bases from V and 4 bases from J, the junction contained 7 bases not matched to a gene. This CDR3 has 15 residues. In DNA, the CDR3 is TGTGCCAGCTCACCTCTAGCGGATATTCCAGATACGCAGTATTTT. Translating gives CASSPLADIPDTQYF.

This clonotype was picked up a small number of times. V and J are TRBV12-3 or TRBV12-4 and TRBJ2-3; TRBD1 might be the D (6 bases). CDR3 length equals 14 residues. With 6 bases removed from V and 5 bases from J, the gap between germline ends came to 15 bases. DNA of the CDR3: TGTGCCAGCAGCTACCGACAGGCAGTAGATACGCAGTATTTT. Its protein is CASSYRQAVDTQYF.

This clonotype was counted between two and nine times. The CDR3 nucleotides are TGTGCCAGCTCACCAGAGGCAGGACAGGGCACTGAAGCTTTCTTT. Translation: CASSPEAGQGTEAFF. The chain employs TRBV18 and TRBJ1-1; TRBD1 matches 8 bases. Germline V gene lookup returns CDR1 KGHSH and CDR2 LQKENI. J was trimmed by 4 bases and V by 2 bases; bases with no gene match: 6. The CDR3 length is 15 residues.

This clonotype was detected only a few times. This chain connects TRBV12-3 or TRBV12-4 to TRBJ1-1; D is perhaps TRBD1 (5 bases). V dropped 6 bases and J dropped 0 bases, with 14 bases sitting between them. The CDR3 length is 15 residues. CDR3 sequence (DNA): TGTGCCAGCAGCCCAGGGTTGAGGGTGAACACTGAAGCTTTCTTT. Translated: CASSPGLRVNTEAFF.

The chain combines TRBV29-1 with TRBJ2-5, with 9 bases identical to TRBD1. V was clipped by 3 bases and J by 5 bases; unmatched bases: 4. Germline CDR1 SQVTM, CDR2 ANQGSEA. The CDR3 sequence is 13 residues long. CDR3: CSVEGQGGETQYF. CDR3 coding DNA: TGCAGCGTTGAGGGACAGGGTGGGGAGACCCAGTACTTC.

This clonotype showed up many times. The gene calls are TRBV21-1 and TRBJ2-2; whether TRBD1, the table's D call, matches the DNA was not checked. TRBV21-1 is tagged as a pseudogene. This CDR3 has 18 amino acids. CDR3 nucleotide sequence: TGTGCCAGCAGCACAGGGTCCTCAGGGGGAACGAACACCGGGGAGCTGTTTTTT. This encodes CASSTGSSGGTNTGELFF.

This clonotype was detected a few times. V is TRBV7-7 and J is TRBJ2-1, with D tentatively TRBD1 (5 bases). Germline CDR1 is SSHAT and CDR2 is FNYEAQ (reference sequence). The V end lost 2 bases, the J end lost 6 bases, and 17 bases lay between the germline ends. The length of the CDR3 is 16 residues. The CDR3 nucleotides are TGTGCCAGCAGCTTATCCGGTAGTCAGGGTACCAATGAGCAGTTCTTC. Translation gives CASSLSGSQGTNEQFF. The full variable domain, its missing parts supplied by reference TRBV7-7 and TRBJ2-1, is GAGVSQSPRYKVTKRGQDVTLRCDPISSHATLYWYQQALGQGPEFLTYFNYEAQPDKSGLPSDRFSAERPEGSISTLTIQRTEQRDSAMYRCASSLSGSQGTNEQFFGPGTRLTVL.

Many counts were recorded for this clonotype. This chain connects TRBV5-1 to TRBJ2-7; TRBD1 aligns across 7 bases. Germline CDR1 reads SGHRS; CDR2 reads YFSETQ. V lost 3 bases and J lost 0; bases outside the gene matches: 9. The CDR3 sequence is 16 residues long. In nucleotides, the CDR3 is TGCGCCAGCAGCTCGCGCGGACAGGCTTCCTCCTACGAGCAGTACTTC. Its protein is CASSSRGQASSYEQYF.